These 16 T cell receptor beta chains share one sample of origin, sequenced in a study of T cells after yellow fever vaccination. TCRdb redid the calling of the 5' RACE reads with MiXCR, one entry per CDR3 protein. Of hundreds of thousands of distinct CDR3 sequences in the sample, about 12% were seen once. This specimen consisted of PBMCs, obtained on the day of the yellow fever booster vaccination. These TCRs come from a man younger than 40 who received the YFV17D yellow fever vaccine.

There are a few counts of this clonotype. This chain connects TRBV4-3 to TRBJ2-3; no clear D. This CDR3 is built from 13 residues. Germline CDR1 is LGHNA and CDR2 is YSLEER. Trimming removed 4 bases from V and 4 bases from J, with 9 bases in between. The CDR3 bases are TGCGCCAGCAGCCCCCATATGGCAGATACGCAGTATTTT. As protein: CASSPHMADTQYF.

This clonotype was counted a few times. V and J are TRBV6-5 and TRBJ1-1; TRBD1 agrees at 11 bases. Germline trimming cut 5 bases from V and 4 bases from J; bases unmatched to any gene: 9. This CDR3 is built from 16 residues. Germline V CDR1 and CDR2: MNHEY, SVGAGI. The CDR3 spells CASSHFPGTGGTEAFF. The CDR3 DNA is TGTGCCAGCAGTCACTTCCCCGGGACAGGGGGCACTGAAGCTTTCTTT.

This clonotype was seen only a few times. CDR3 sequence reads: CSASTGRVAGNTIYF. In nucleotides, the CDR3 is TGCAGTGCTAGTACAGGGAGAGTTGCTGGAAACACCATATATTTT. This chain connects TRBV20-1 to TRBJ1-3; D possibly corresponds to TRBD1 (6 bases). The V gene's germline CDR1 is DFQATT and CDR2 SNEGSKA (reference sequence). V lost 3 bases to trimming and J lost 2 bases, with 14 bases between them. The CDR3 has 15 residues.

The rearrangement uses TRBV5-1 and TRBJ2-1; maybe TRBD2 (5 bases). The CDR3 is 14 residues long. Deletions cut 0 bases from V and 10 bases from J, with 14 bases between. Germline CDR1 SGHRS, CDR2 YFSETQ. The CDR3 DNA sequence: TGCGCCAGCAGCTTGGGGGCTAGCCAGGAAGAGCAGTTCTTC. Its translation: CASSLGASQEEQFF.

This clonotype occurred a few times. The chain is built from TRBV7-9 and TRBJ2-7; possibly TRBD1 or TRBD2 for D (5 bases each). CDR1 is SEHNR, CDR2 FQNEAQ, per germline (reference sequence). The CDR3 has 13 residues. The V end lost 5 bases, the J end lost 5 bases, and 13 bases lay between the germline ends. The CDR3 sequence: CASSRGDSNEQYF. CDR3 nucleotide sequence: TGTGCCAGCAGCAGAGGGGATTCCAACGAGCAGTACTTC.

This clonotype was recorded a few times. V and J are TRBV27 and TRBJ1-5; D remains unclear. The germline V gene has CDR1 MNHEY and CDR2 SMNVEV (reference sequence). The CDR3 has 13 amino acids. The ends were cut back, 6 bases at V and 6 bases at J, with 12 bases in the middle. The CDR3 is CASRASGRQPQHF. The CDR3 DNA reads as TGTGCCAGCAGAGCAAGTGGGCGTCAGCCCCAGCATTTT.

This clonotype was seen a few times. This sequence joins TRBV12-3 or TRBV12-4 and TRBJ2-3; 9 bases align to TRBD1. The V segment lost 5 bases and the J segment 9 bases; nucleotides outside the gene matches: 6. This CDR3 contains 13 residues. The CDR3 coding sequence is TGTGCCAGCAGTCTTTTAGGACAGGGGACGCAGTATTTT. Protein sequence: CASSLLGQGTQYF.

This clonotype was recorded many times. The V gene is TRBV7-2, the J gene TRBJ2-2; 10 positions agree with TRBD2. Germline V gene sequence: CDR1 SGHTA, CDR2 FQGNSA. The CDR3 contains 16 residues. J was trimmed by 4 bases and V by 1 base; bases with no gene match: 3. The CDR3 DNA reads TGTGCCAGCAGCTTAGAGGGGACTAGCGCCACCGGGGAGCTGTTTTTT. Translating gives CASSLEGTSATGELFF.

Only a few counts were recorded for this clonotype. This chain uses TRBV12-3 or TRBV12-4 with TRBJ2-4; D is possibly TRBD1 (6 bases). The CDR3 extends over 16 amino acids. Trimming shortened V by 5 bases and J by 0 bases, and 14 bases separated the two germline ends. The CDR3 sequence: CASSTGQILAKNIQYF. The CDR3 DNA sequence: TGTGCCAGCAGTACAGGACAGATACTAGCCAAAAACATTCAGTACTTC.

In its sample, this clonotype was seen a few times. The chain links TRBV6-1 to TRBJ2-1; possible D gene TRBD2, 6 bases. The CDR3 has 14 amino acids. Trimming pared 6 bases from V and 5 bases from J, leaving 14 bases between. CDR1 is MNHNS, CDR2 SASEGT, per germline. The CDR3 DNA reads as TGTGCCAGCAGGGGGGGTGGGCGAAACAATGAGCAGTTCTTC. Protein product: CASRGGGRNNEQFF.

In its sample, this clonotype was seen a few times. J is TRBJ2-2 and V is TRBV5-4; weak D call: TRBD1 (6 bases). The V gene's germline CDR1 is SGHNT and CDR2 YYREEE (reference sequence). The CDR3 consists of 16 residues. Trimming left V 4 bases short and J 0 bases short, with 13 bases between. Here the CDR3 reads CASSPRTAPNTGELFF. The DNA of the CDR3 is TGTGCCAGCAGCCCGAGGACAGCCCCGAACACCGGGGAGCTGTTTTTT.

This chain's CDR3 is CASTSLAGAAYEQYF. In DNA, the CDR3 is TGTGCCAGCACCTCTTTAGCGGGGGCTGCCTACGAGCAGTACTTC. This sequence joins TRBV6-2 or TRBV6-3 and TRBJ2-7; 9 bases fit TRBD2. Losses at the gene ends were 7 bases for V and 2 bases for J; bases not matched to a gene: 9. The germline CDR1 and CDR2 sequences are MNHEY and SVGEGT. This CDR3 comprises 15 residues.

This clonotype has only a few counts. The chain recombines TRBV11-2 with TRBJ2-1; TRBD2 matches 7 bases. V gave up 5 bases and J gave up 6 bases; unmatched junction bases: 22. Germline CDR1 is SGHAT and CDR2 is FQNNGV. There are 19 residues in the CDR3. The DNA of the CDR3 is TGTGCCAGCAGCACACCTACTTTACCCTTTACGACTAGCCGCAATGAGCAGTTCTTC. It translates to CASSTPTLPFTTSRNEQFF.

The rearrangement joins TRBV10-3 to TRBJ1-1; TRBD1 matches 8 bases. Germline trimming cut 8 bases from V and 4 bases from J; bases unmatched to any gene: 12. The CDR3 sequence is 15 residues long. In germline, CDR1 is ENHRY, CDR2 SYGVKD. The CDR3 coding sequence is TGTGCCATCGTCAGGGGGCCCCCCGGGGGCACTGAAGCTTTCTTT. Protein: CAIVRGPPGGTEAFF.

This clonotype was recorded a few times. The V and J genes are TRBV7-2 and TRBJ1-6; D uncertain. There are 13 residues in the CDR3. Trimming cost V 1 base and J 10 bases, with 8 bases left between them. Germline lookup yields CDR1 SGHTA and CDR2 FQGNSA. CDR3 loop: CASSLGWESPLHF. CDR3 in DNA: TGTGCCAGCAGCTTAGGGTGGGAATCACCCCTCCACTTT.

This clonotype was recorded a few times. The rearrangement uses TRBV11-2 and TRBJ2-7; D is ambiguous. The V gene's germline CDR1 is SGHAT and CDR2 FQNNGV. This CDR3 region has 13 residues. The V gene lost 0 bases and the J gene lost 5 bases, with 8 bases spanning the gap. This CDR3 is CASSLEAGNEQYF. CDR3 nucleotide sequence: TGTGCCAGCAGCTTAGAAGCTGGCAACGAGCAGTACTTC.